Following are 8 T cell receptor beta chains from one sample sequenced in a study of cytomegalovirus exposure and HLA in healthy donors. Both 60 Vbeta primers and 13 Jbeta primers went into the PCR. Profiling relied on immunoSEQ multiplex PCR, and the TCRdb table lists in-frame clones only, not all of them. The sample has 150,000 to 170,000 clones, roughly four fifths seen once. The material sequenced was PBMCs. The receptor source for this set is a man in his late teens or twenties in good health and CMV-seronegative.

The chain joins TRBV2 to TRBJ2-7; 9 nucleotides align to TRBD1. J lost 1 base, V lost 5 bases, and 6 bases had no gene match. The CDR3 extends over 15 amino acids. Germline assignment: CDR1 SNHLY and CDR2 FYNNEI. As DNA, the CDR3 is TGTGCCAGCAGTCTAGGGGGGACAGGGTCCTACGAGCAGTACTTC. It codes for CASSLGGTGSYEQYF.

On this clone itself: The sample holds other DNA sequences that translate to the same CDR3. The chain has TRBV27 and TRBJ1-2, with D perhaps matching TRBD1 (6 bases). CDR1 is MNHEY and CDR2 is SMNVEV in the germline V gene (reference sequence). This CDR3 spans 13 amino acids. V was clipped by 5 bases and J by 7 bases, with 14 bases between them. The CDR3, as DNA: TGTGCCAGCAGTCTAGGGGGTGCGGGTGGCTACACCTTC. Its translation: CASSLGGAGGYTF.

The chain links TRBV9 to TRBJ2-7; no clear D. Deletions cut 6 bases from V and 6 bases from J, with 13 bases between. The CDR3 contains 12 residues. Per the germline V gene, CDR1 is SGDLS and CDR2 is YYNGEE. The CDR3 sequence is CASTVLTGEQYF. The CDR3 DNA is TGTGCCAGCACCGTGCTAACGGGCGAGCAGTACTTC.

The chain recombines TRBV27 with TRBJ1-1, with D possibly being TRBD1 (6 bases). V was cut by 6 bases and J by 7 bases, with 24 bases left in between. This CDR3 has 16 amino acids. Germline V gene sequence: CDR1 MNHEY, CDR2 SMNVEV (reference sequence). CDR3 DNA sequence: TGTGCCAGCAGCATGACTAACCCAAACCTACAGGGTGAAGCTTTCTTT. It codes for CASSMTNPNLQGEAFF.

The chain links TRBV6-5 to TRBJ1-1, with 7 bases fitting TRBD1. Germline V gene data show CDR1 as MNHEY and CDR2 as SVGAGI. CDR3 length equals 14 residues. The J segment lost 7 bases and the V segment lost 7 bases, leaving 12 bases of the junction unmatched. The CDR3 is CASTPDRVMVEAFF. The CDR3 coding sequence is TGTGCCAGCACCCCCGACAGGGTAATGGTTGAAGCTTTCTTT.

Details on this clone: Relative to the germline gene, one junction end is altered; a read error may explain this. The chain recombines TRBV7-9 with TRBJ2-2; perhaps TRBD2 as D (5 bases). The CDR3 covers 12 residues. In germline, CDR1 is SEHNR, CDR2 FQNEAQ (reference sequence). The CDR3 DNA reads TGTTCCAGCAGCTCCAGCGGCGGGGAGCTGTTTTTT. This translates into CSSSSSGGELFF.

This chain uses TRBV10-3 with TRBJ1-5; 7 bases line up with TRBD1. Germline CDR1 reads ENHRY; CDR2 reads SYGVKD. The CDR3 spans 18 residues. J lost 4 bases, V lost 3 bases, and 15 bases had no gene match. CDR3 coding DNA: TGTGCCATCAGTGACGATGATCTAGGACAGGACTTGAATCAGCCCCAGCATTTT. As protein: CAISDDDLGQDLNQPQHF.

The V call is TRBV5-4, the J call TRBJ2-5; possible D gene TRBD2, 5 bases. The better agreement between TRBJ2-7 and the DNA end casts doubt on the J call. The CDR3 has 15 residues. The germline V gene has CDR1 SGHNT and CDR2 YYREEE (reference sequence). The DNA of the CDR3 is TGTGCCAGCAGCCCCTTGCCGAGGGCGGACTACGAGCAGTACTTC. As protein: CASSPLPRADYEQYF.